The 23 T cell receptor beta chains reported below all come from one sample, sequenced in a study of cytomegalovirus exposure and HLA in healthy donors. PCR was performed using 60 Vbeta and 13 Jbeta primers. Sequencing was performed with immunoSEQ multiplex PCR; in TCRdb, only in-frame clones are kept and a portion is missing. The table includes about 190,000 clones, about 81% detected once. Sequencing was performed on PBMCs. The receptors here all came from a young man in good health and CMV-seronegative.

This chain links TRBV21-1 with TRBJ2-7; TRBD1, the D gene given by the table, was not confirmed from the DNA. TRBV21-1 is a listed pseudogene. The CDR3 contains 15 residues. CDR3 DNA sequence: TGTGCCAGCAGCGACCGGGACAGGACGACCTACGAGCAGTACTTC. It encodes CASSDRDRTTYEQYF.

The chain employs TRBV28 and TRBJ2-3; 7 bases align to TRBD1. Germline CDR1 reads MDHEN; CDR2 reads SYDVKM. The CDR3 loop spans 14 amino acids. The junction had 7 bases not matched to a gene; V was cut back by 10 bases and J by 0 bases. CDR3 DNA: TGTGCCACCGAGGGGGCGACGAGCACAGATACGCAGTATTTT. Protein: CATEGATSTDTQYF.

The rearrangement joins TRBV15 to TRBJ2-5; tentatively, D is TRBD1 (8 bases). Germline V lookup: CDR1 LNHNV, CDR2 YYDKDF (reference sequence). V was pared by 5 bases and J by 2 bases, with 15 bases between. This CDR3 has 15 residues. CDR3 region: CATSRGDRLQETQYF. In nucleotides, the CDR3 is TGTGCCACCAGCCGGGGGGACAGGCTTCAAGAGACCCAGTACTTC.

The genes are TRBV28 and TRBJ2-1; 12 bases line up with TRBD2. The CDR3 has 19 residues. V was clipped by 3 bases and J by 5 bases; unmatched bases: 14. The V gene's germline CDR1 is MDHEN and CDR2 SYDVKM. The CDR3 DNA reads TGTGCCAGCAGTTTGCCGGGACTAGCGGGTGGGAATGGGGACAATGAGCAGTTCTTC. Translation: CASSLPGLAGGNGDNEQFF.

The chain recombines TRBV25-1 with TRBJ1-1, with TRBD1 matching over 10 bases. The CDR3 totals 15 residues. The germline CDR1 and CDR2 sequences are MGHDK and SYGVNS. The junction had 4 bases not matched to a gene; V was cut back by 3 bases and J by 3 bases. This chain's CDR3 is CASSDAGTGDTEAFF. CDR3 nucleotides: TGTGCCAGCAGTGATGCCGGGACAGGGGACACTGAAGCTTTCTTT.

The rearrangement links TRBV6-1 to TRBJ2-7, with 8 bases aligning to TRBD1. The germline V gene encodes CDR1 MNHNS and CDR2 SASEGT. V lost 6 bases and J lost 4; bases outside the gene matches: 8. This CDR3 spans 14 amino acids. CDR3 region: CASRPDRGPYEQYF. The DNA of the CDR3 is TGTGCCAGCAGACCCGACAGGGGACCTTACGAGCAGTACTTC.

This chain uses TRBV5-8 with TRBJ1-6, with 10 bases aligning to TRBD1. V trimming: 4 bases; J trimming: 7 bases; junction bases outside the gene matches: 8. This CDR3 has 16 residues. Per germline, CDR1 SGHTS and CDR2 YDEGEE. The DNA for the CDR3 is TGTGCCAGCAGCGGGGGACAGGGGCTTCTCAATTCACCCCTCCACTTT. Translated: CASSGGQGLLNSPLHF.

The chain links TRBV6-1 to TRBJ2-1; 8 nucleotides match TRBD2. With V trimmed by 3 bases and J by 2 bases, 6 bases remained unmatched. Germline CDR1 MNHNS, CDR2 SASEGT. This CDR3 spans 16 amino acids. The CDR3 region has the DNA TGTGCCAGCAGTGACAGCGGGAGTAGGACCTACAATGAGCAGTTCTTC. Protein product: CASSDSGSRTYNEQFF.

This clone came up a few times. The chain is built from TRBV21-1 and TRBJ1-1; the table's TRBD1 call for D was not verified on the DNA. TRBV21-1 is flagged as a pseudogene. The CDR3 spans 16 residues. CDR3 coding DNA: TGTGCCAGCAGCGGGCCGGGACATCACTTGAACACTGAAGCTTTCTTT. Protein: CASSGPGHHLNTEAFF.

The chain combines TRBV10-3 with TRBJ1-1; D is unclear. Germline CDR1 reads ENHRY; CDR2 reads SYGVKD. The V end was cut by 3 bases, the J end by 1 base, with 18 bases between. The CDR3 is 17 residues long. CDR3 DNA: TGTGCCATCAGTGACGTAGGTCAGAACCTAGGGAACACTGAAGCTTTCTTT. Amino acid sequence: CAISDVGQNLGNTEAFF.

Here the CDR3 DNA reads TGTGCCAGCACTCTCCGGACTAGCGGAAACACCGGGGAGCTGTTTTTT. Its translation: CASTLRTSGNTGELFF. The genes are TRBV11-1 and TRBJ2-2, with 10 nucleotides matching TRBD2. CDR1 SGHAT and CDR2 FQDESV come from the germline V gene (reference sequence). Trimming removed 7 bases from V and 2 bases from J; junction bases left unmatched: 7. The CDR3 length is 16 residues.

V usage is TRBV7-9 and J usage is TRBJ2-1; weak D call: TRBD1 (5 bases). The CDR3 is made up of 16 amino acids. CDR1 SEHNR and CDR2 FQNEAQ come from the germline V gene (reference sequence). The V end lost 5 bases, the J end lost 4 bases, and 18 bases lay between the germline ends. The chain's CDR3 is CASSPQRTLSYNEQFF. CDR3 nucleotides: TGTGCCAGCAGCCCCCAACGGACACTTTCATACAATGAGCAGTTCTTC.

The chain couples TRBV30 to TRBJ2-7; TRBD2 might be the D (6 bases). From germline, CDR1 is GTSNPN and CDR2 SVGIG (reference sequence). The CDR3 runs 15 residues. Trimming stripped 7 bases from V and 4 bases from J, with 23 bases between. This CDR3 is CASEPSGTPKYEQYF. CDR3 nucleotides: TGTGCCTCCGAACCCTCCGGGACTCCCAAATACGAGCAGTACTTC.

The chain uses TRBV4-1 and TRBJ1-6; the D gene is possibly TRBD1 (6 bases). V was trimmed by 2 bases and J by 10 bases, leaving 12 bases between them. CDR3 length equals 14 residues. CDR1 is MGHRA and CDR2 is YSYEKL in the germline V gene. The CDR3 DNA sequence: TGCGCCAGCAGCCAAACAGGGCCCTACTCACCCCTCCACTTT. It yields the protein CASSQTGPYSPLHF.

J is TRBJ2-1 and V is TRBV9; 7 nucleotides line up with TRBD2. V was pared by 2 bases and J by 9 bases, with 8 bases of the junction left unmatched. The length of the CDR3 is 14 residues. Germline V gene data show CDR1 as SGDLS and CDR2 as YYNGEE. The CDR3 DNA is TGTGCCAGCAGCGTCCTCCTCTGGGAGGGTGAGCAGTTCTTC. The encoded protein is CASSVLLWEGEQFF.

The chain has TRBV11-2 and TRBJ2-1; TRBD1 might be the D (6 bases). V shed 2 bases and J shed 5 bases, with 7 bases lying between them. The germline V gene has CDR1 SGHAT and CDR2 FQNNGV. The CDR3 has 13 amino acids. CDR3 in DNA: TGTGCCAGCAGCTTACAGGGGAACAATGAGCAGTTCTTC. Amino acids: CASSLQGNNEQFF.

This rearrangement joins TRBV2 to TRBJ2-7, with TRBD1 matching 8 bases. The CDR3 has 14 residues. Germline CDR1 SNHLY, CDR2 FYNNEI. The trim removed 8 bases at V and 5 bases at J, leaving 11 bases unmatched. CDR3 loop: CASRPGQGFHEQYF. CDR3 in DNA: TGTGCCAGCCGGCCCGGACAGGGTTTTCACGAGCAGTACTTC.

The chain links TRBV4-1 to TRBJ2-1, with TRBD2 matching 8 bases. CDR3 length equals 14 residues. Unmatched junction bases numbered 1, after V lost 1 base and J lost 5 bases. Germline CDR1 reads MGHRA; CDR2 reads YSYEKL. The CDR3 is CASSQGLANNEQFF. The CDR3 bases are TGCGCCAGCAGCCAAGGACTAGCGAACAATGAGCAGTTCTTC.

With respect to this clone: One end of the junction does not line up with germline, which may come from a read error. This chain joins TRBV11-3 and TRBJ2-3; TRBD1 matches at 10 bases. CDR3 length: 14 residues. CDR1 and CDR2 (germline): SGHNT, YENEEA. In nucleotides, the CDR3 is TGTGCCAGCAGCGTGACAGGGGGCACTGATACGCAGTATTTT. This sequence encodes CASSVTGGTDTQYF. The full variable domain, in which reference TRBV11-3 and TRBJ2-3 provide the parts outside the CDR3, is EAGVVQSPRYKIIEKKQPVAFWCNPISGHNTLYWYLQNLGQGPELLIRYENEEAVDDSQLPKDRFSAERLKGVDSTLKIQPAELGDSAVYLCASSVTGGTDTQYFGPGTRLTVL.

This clone was observed a handful of times. The CDR3 DNA follows: TGCGCCAGCAGCTTGGGACAGACGAACACTGAAGCTTTCTTT. Translating it yields CASSLGQTNTEAFF. V is TRBV5-1 and J is TRBJ1-1, with D possibly matching TRBD1 (5 bases). The CDR3 is 14 residues long. V gave up 0 bases and J gave up 1 base, with 7 bases separating them. Germline loops: CDR1 SGHRS, CDR2 YFSETQ.

The chain links TRBV27 to TRBJ2-5, with D perhaps matching TRBD2 (6 bases). The V end was cut by 5 bases, the J end by 0 bases, with 19 bases between. The CDR3 is made up of 17 amino acids. CDR1 is MNHEY and CDR2 is SMNVEV in the germline V gene (reference sequence). Here the CDR3 DNA reads TGTGCCAGCAGTCCCCCGGCGGGACTCAGATACCAAGAGACCCAGTACTTC. Protein: CASSPPAGLRYQETQYF.

The chain has TRBV5-1 and TRBJ2-3; 12 nucleotides match TRBD2. This CDR3 spans 20 amino acids. The germline V gene has CDR1 SGHRS and CDR2 YFSETQ. V lost 3 bases, J lost 8 bases, and 22 bases stayed unmatched. The CDR3 DNA sequence: TGCGCCAGCAGCTCGAAGGCTCTAGCGGGGGGGCAGGTTGTCTTTGCTACGCAGTATTTT. Protein: CASSSKALAGGQVVFATQYF.

This clone was observed a few times. The J gene is TRBJ2-7, the V gene TRBV11-2, with D perhaps matching TRBD2 (5 bases). CDR3 length equals 15 residues. In germline, CDR1 is SGHAT, CDR2 FQNNGV. V lost 1 base and J 3 bases, leaving 13 bases between the germline ends. The DNA for the CDR3 is TGTGCCAGCAGCTTAGCTTGGGGAGCTTACTACGAGCAGTACTTC. Translated, it gives CASSLAWGAYYEQYF.